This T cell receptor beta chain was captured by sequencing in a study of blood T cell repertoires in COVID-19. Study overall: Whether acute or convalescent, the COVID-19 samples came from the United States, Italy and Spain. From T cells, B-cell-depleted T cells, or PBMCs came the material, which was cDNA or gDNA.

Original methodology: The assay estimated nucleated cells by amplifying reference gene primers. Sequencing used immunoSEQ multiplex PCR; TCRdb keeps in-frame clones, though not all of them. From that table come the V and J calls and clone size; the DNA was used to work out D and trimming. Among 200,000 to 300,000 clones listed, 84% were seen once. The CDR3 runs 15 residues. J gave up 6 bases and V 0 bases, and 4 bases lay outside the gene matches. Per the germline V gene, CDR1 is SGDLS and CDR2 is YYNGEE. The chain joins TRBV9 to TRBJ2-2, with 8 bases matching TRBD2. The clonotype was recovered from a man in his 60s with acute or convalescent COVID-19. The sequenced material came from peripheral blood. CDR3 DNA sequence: TGTGCCAGCAGCGTAGCCGGGAGGGCCTCCGGGGAGCTGTTTTTT. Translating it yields CASSVAGRASGELFF.